These 10 T cell receptor beta chains were all obtained from the same sample, sequenced in a study of blood T cell repertoires in COVID-19 (dated by TCRdb to about 2020). The library came from the immunoSEQ multiplex PCR assay. TCRdb holds this immuneACCESS table with in-frame rearrangements only. Some clones are missing; in checked studies, unresolved V genes explain under half, and the rest has no known cause. In all, the sample holds 30,000 to 35,000 clones, and around 90% of those were seen once. The ten biggest clones cover 4.9% of the sample. The sequenced sample was peripheral blood. The origin of the receptors is a woman in her 70s with active COVID-19.

This chain uses TRBV10-1 with TRBJ2-2, with 12 bases lining up with TRBD2. The CDR3 contains 17 residues. CDR1 WNHNN and CDR2 SYGVQD come from the germline V gene (reference sequence). Germline trimming cut 2 bases from V and 7 bases from J; bases unmatched to any gene: 8. The CDR3 DNA sequence: TGCGCCAGCAGTGAGCCCCTAGCGGGGGGGCCCGACGGGGAGCTGTTTTTT. It yields the protein CASSEPLAGGPDGELFF.

This clone was picked up a small number of times. The rearrangement links TRBV28 to TRBJ1-4; tentatively, D is TRBD1 (5 bases). V lost 6 bases to trimming and J lost 5 bases, with 10 bases between them. This CDR3 has 13 amino acids. Germline V gene lookup returns CDR1 MDHEN and CDR2 SYDVKM. For the CDR3, the DNA is TGTGCCAGCAGGCAGGGATGGAATGAAAAACTGTTTTTT. Its protein product is CASRQGWNEKLFF. The variable domain in full, with the rest retrieved from reference TRBV28 and TRBJ1-4, is DVKVTQSSRYLVKRTGEKVFLECVQDMDHENMFWYRQDPGLGLRLIYFSYDVKMKEKGDIPEGYSVSREKKERFSLILESASTNQTSMYLCASRQGWNEKLFFGSGTQLSVL.

In this sample, this clone turned up a few times. The chain employs TRBV4-1 and TRBJ2-2; weak D call: TRBD1 (5 bases). CDR3 size: 13 residues. V lost 3 bases and J 7 bases, leaving 9 bases between the germline ends. Germline CDR1 MGHRA, CDR2 YSYEKL. CDR3 region: CASSHRASGELFF. The DNA of the CDR3 is TGCGCCAGCAGCCACAGGGCAAGCGGGGAGCTGTTTTTT.

V and J are TRBV3-1 (or the pseudogene TRBV3-2) and TRBJ2-7; D possibly corresponds to TRBD1 (5 bases). The germline V gene encodes CDR1 LGHDT and CDR2 YNNKEL (reference sequence). V lost 4 bases and J 5 bases, leaving 6 bases between the germline ends. The CDR3 has 11 residues. The CDR3, as DNA: TGTGCCAGCAGCCGGGGCGACGAGCAGTACTTC. Translated: CASSRGDEQYF.

The chain links TRBV7-2 to TRBJ1-3; 7 positions match TRBD1. Looked up from germline, CDR1 is SGHTA and CDR2 is FQGNSA. The CDR3 extends over 15 amino acids. Germline trimming cut 5 bases from V and 0 bases from J; bases unmatched to any gene: 4. The CDR3: CASSVTGTSGNTIYF. The DNA of the CDR3 is TGTGCCAGCAGCGTGACAGGGACCTCTGGAAACACCATATATTTT.

The chain uses TRBV2 and TRBJ2-2; a weak D match, TRBD2 (6 bases). The germline V gene encodes CDR1 SNHLY and CDR2 FYNNEI. Between the trimmed V and J ends, which lost 5 bases and 3 bases, there was a span of 16 bases. This CDR3 is built from 16 residues. The CDR3 sequence: CASSPDPRLDTGELFF. The DNA for the CDR3 is TGTGCCAGCAGTCCGGACCCTAGACTAGACACCGGGGAGCTGTTTTTT.

This rearrangement joins TRBV18 to TRBJ2-1; a weak D match, TRBD1 (6 bases). Trimming took 8 bases from V and 5 from J, leaving 13 bases between them. The germline V gene encodes CDR1 KGHSH and CDR2 LQKENI. The CDR3 spans 13 residues. The CDR3 sequence: CASQTGTHNEQFF. The CDR3 DNA is TGTGCCAGCCAGACAGGAACTCACAATGAGCAGTTCTTC.

In its sample, this clone was seen a few times. The V call is TRBV4-1, the J call TRBJ1-5; TRBD1 aligns across 10 bases. The CDR3 has 15 amino acids. With V trimmed by 2 bases and J by 7 bases, 5 bases remained unmatched. Germline assignment: CDR1 MGHRA and CDR2 YSYEKL. Here the CDR3 reads CASSQPGQGVQPQHF. The CDR3 DNA follows: TGCGCCAGCAGCCAACCCGGACAGGGGGTCCAGCCCCAGCATTTT.

This rearrangement joins TRBV5-1 to TRBJ2-6, with TRBD1 as a possible D gene (5 bases). V was cut by 4 bases and J by 0 bases, with 11 bases left in between. Germline V gene lookup returns CDR1 SGHRS and CDR2 YFSETQ. The CDR3 totals 16 residues. The CDR3 sequence is CASSLSTASGANVLTF. The CDR3 DNA reads as TGCGCCAGCAGCCTGTCGACAGCCTCTGGGGCCAACGTCCTGACTTTC.

The chain uses TRBV6-6 and TRBJ2-5, with TRBD1 matching over 8 bases. CDR1 is MNHNY, CDR2 SVGAGI, per germline (reference sequence). The CDR3 runs 15 residues. V shed 8 bases, J shed 4 bases, and the junction held 12 bases outside the gene matches. CDR3: CASLSGQGSSETQYF. The CDR3 DNA sequence: TGTGCCAGCCTTTCCGGACAGGGTTCTTCAGAGACCCAGTACTTC.